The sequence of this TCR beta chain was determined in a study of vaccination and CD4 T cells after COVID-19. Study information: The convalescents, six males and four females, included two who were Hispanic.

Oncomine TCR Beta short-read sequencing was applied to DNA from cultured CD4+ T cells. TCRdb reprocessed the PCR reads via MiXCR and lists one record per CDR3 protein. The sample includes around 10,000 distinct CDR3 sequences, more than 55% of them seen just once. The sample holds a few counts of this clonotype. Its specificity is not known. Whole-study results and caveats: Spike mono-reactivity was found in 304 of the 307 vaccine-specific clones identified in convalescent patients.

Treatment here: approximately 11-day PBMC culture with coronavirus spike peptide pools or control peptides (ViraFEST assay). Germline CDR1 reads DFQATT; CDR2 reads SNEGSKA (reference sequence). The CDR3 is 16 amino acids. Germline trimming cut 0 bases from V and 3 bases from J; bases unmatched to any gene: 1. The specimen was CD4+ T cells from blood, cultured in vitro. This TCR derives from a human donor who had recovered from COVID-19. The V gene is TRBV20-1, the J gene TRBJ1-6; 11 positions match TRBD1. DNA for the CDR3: TGCAGTGCTAGAGATGGGACAGGGGGCTATAATTCACCCCTCCACTTT. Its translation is CSARDGTGGYNSPLHF.